The 19 T cell receptor beta chains listed next were all sequenced from one sample in a study of T cell responses to AZD1222 COVID-19 vaccine. The protocol was immunoSEQ multiplex PCR, while the TCRdb copy is restricted to in-frame clones and leaves out a portion. Of approximately 150,000 clones in the sample, approximately 94% were seen once. This specimen was peripheral blood, taken on day 0 of AZD1222 vaccination. Receptors were obtained from an adult in good health.

CDR3 in amino acids: CASSLVRGSSGTEAFF. CDR3 nucleotides: TGTGCCAGCAGTTTAGTAAGGGGCTCCTCGGGCACTGAAGCTTTCTTT. The chain recombines TRBV28 with TRBJ1-1, with D tentatively TRBD1 (5 bases). Germline CDR1 is MDHEN and CDR2 is SYDVKM. The CDR3 runs to 16 residues. Trimming shortened V by 2 bases and J by 4 bases, and 17 bases separated the two germline ends.

This clone was detected once. The chain recombines TRBV30 with TRBJ1-2; weak D call: TRBD1 (6 bases). The germline CDR1 and CDR2 sequences are GTSNPN and SVGIG (reference sequence). V was cut by 8 bases and J by 12 bases, with 13 bases left in between. The CDR3 is 9 residues long. For the CDR3, the DNA is TGTGCCATTCTTGAGGGGGACACCTTC. This translates into CAILEGDTF.

The rearrangement joins TRBV18 to TRBJ2-7; unclear D gene. Trimming pared 6 bases from V and 7 bases from J, leaving 16 bases between. The CDR3 is 13 amino acids. Germline-derived CDR1 and CDR2 are KGHSH and LQKENI. The CDR3 sequence: CASSPQAAREQYF. CDR3 bases: TGTGCCAGCTCCCCCCAGGCGGCGCGGGAGCAGTACTTC.

The genes are TRBV30 and TRBJ2-3; tentative D call: TRBD2 (5 bases). Germline assignment: CDR1 GTSNPN and CDR2 SVGIG (reference sequence). This CDR3 has 13 amino acids. Trimming took off 4 bases at V and 8 bases at J, with 16 bases between the two ends. CDR3 amino acids: CAWNPGGPSTQYF. CDR3 nucleotides: TGTGCCTGGAATCCCGGCGGGCCTAGTACGCAGTATTTT.

The J gene is TRBJ1-2, the V gene TRBV2, with D uncertain. This CDR3 has 15 residues. Germline V gene lookup returns CDR1 SNHLY and CDR2 FYNNEI. Trimming stripped 2 bases from V and 6 bases from J, with 16 bases between. The CDR3 coding sequence is TGTGCCAGCAGTGAAATAATATCAGATGGGGATGGCTACACCTTC. It is translated as CASSEIISDGDGYTF.

The rearrangement joins TRBV3-1 (or the pseudogene TRBV3-2) to TRBJ1-1; TRBD1 agrees at 9 bases. The CDR3 is made up of 13 amino acids. Germline values: CDR1 LGHDT, CDR2 YNNKEL (reference sequence). Germline trimming cut 5 bases from V and 6 bases from J; bases unmatched to any gene: 4. The CDR3 sequence: CASSTNRGPEAFF. Here the CDR3 DNA reads TGTGCCAGCAGCACCAACAGGGGGCCTGAAGCTTTCTTT.

The J gene is TRBJ2-1, the V gene TRBV19, with 12 bases lining up with TRBD2. The trim removed 1 base at V and 8 bases at J, leaving 12 bases unmatched. The CDR3 is 18 amino acids. Germline V gene sequence: CDR1 LNHDA, CDR2 SQIVND (reference sequence). CDR3 region: CASSIAGLAGRRVHEQFF. The CDR3, as DNA: TGTGCCAGTAGTATAGCCGGACTAGCGGGACGCAGGGTCCATGAGCAGTTCTTC.

The rearrangement joins TRBV18 to TRBJ1-1, with 7 bases that match TRBD1. Germline CDR1 is KGHSH and CDR2 is LQKENI. This CDR3 is built from 16 residues. Unmatched junction bases numbered 11, after V lost 6 bases and J lost 1 base. The CDR3 here is CASSLNRGAENTEAFF. The CDR3 coding sequence is TGTGCCAGCTCTCTCAACAGGGGAGCTGAGAACACTGAAGCTTTCTTT.

This sequence joins TRBV6-6 and TRBJ1-2; 8 bases map to TRBD1. V gave up 6 bases and J gave up 6 bases; unmatched junction bases: 6. Germline assignment: CDR1 MNHNY and CDR2 SVGAGI (reference sequence). This CDR3 contains 13 residues. CDR3 sequence: CASSPAGGDGYTF. CDR3 DNA sequence: TGTGCCAGCAGCCCGGCAGGGGGCGATGGCTACACCTTC.

V and J are TRBV5-6 and TRBJ2-7; possibly TRBD2 for D (5 bases). This CDR3 spans 14 amino acids. V was cut by 0 bases and J by 5 bases, with 12 bases left in between. Germline CDR1 is SGHDT and CDR2 is YYEEEE. The CDR3 region has the DNA TGTGCCAGCAGCTTGGTGGGGAGACCCAACGAGCAGTACTTC. It translates to CASSLVGRPNEQYF.

The V gene is TRBV18, the J gene TRBJ2-1; D uncertain. The CDR3 is 13 amino acids. Germline V lookup: CDR1 KGHSH, CDR2 LQKENI. Trimming shortened V by 2 bases and J by 3 bases, and 5 bases separated the two germline ends. CDR3 DNA sequence: TGTGCCAGCTCACCAGTCAGCTACAATGAGCAGTTCTTC. It yields the protein CASSPVSYNEQFF.

This rearrangement joins TRBV30 to TRBJ2-1; 9 positions agree with TRBD2. Germline-derived CDR1 and CDR2 are GTSNPN and SVGIG (reference sequence). Germline trimming cut 0 bases from V and 5 bases from J; bases unmatched to any gene: 5. The CDR3 is 15 residues long. CDR3 nucleotides: TGTGCCTGGAGTGTTGGAATAGCGGGAGACAATGAGCAGTTCTTC. Residues: CAWSVGIAGDNEQFF.

This rearrangement joins TRBV7-9 to TRBJ2-2, with 11 bases lining up with TRBD2. The junction had 7 bases not matched to a gene; V was cut back by 5 bases and J by 5 bases. Germline CDR1 is SEHNR and CDR2 is FQNEAQ (reference sequence). The CDR3 consists of 16 residues. For the CDR3, the DNA is TGTGCCAGCAGCCGCCAAGGACTAGCGGGTACCGGGGAGCTGTTTTTT. Its protein product is CASSRQGLAGTGELFF.

This rearrangement joins TRBV9 to TRBJ1-2; 7 nucleotides align to TRBD1. This CDR3 has 13 amino acids. Trimming removed 3 bases from V and 2 bases from J; junction bases left unmatched: 1. Germline CDR1 is SGDLS and CDR2 is YYNGEE. The DNA for the CDR3 is TGTGCCAGCAGCGGGGGACAGAACTATGGCTACACCTTC. Translated, it gives CASSGGQNYGYTF.

The chain combines TRBV25-1 with TRBJ2-2; 8 bases line up with TRBD1. The V and J ends lost 1 base and 4 bases, in that order; junction bases with no gene match: 8. The CDR3 runs 17 residues. Germline loops: CDR1 MGHDK, CDR2 SYGVNS. CDR3 amino acids: CASSESIGTGFTGELFF. CDR3 sequence (DNA): TGTGCCAGCAGTGAATCGATTGGGACAGGTTTCACCGGGGAGCTGTTTTTT.

The chain employs TRBV15 and TRBJ2-3; the D gene is possibly TRBD2 (5 bases). V lost 1 base, J lost 0 bases, and 14 bases lay in between. Germline-derived CDR1 and CDR2 are LNHNV and YYDKDF (reference sequence). The CDR3 extends over 17 amino acids. The CDR3 is CATSRVGSGRSTDTQYF. The CDR3, as DNA: TGTGCCACCAGCAGAGTTGGGAGCGGTCGTAGCACAGATACGCAGTATTTT.

This clone was counted a few times. J is TRBJ1-3 and V is TRBV12-3 or TRBV12-4; D gene unclear. Trimming shortened V by 7 bases and J by 4 bases, and 11 bases separated the two germline ends. The CDR3 is 13 residues long. CDR3 residues: CASNEFSGNTIYF. The CDR3 nucleotides are TGTGCCAGCAATGAGTTCTCCGGAAACACCATATATTTT.

The chain couples TRBV24-1 to TRBJ1-1; possible D gene TRBD1, 6 bases. V gave up 5 bases and J gave up 1 base, with 16 bases separating them. CDR1 is KGHDR, CDR2 SFDVKD, per germline. This CDR3 region has 16 residues. CDR3 DNA sequence: TGTGCCACCAGTGGGGACAAGATTGTACGGAACACTGAAGCTTTCTTT. Protein product: CATSGDKIVRNTEAFF.

The chain joins TRBV2 to TRBJ2-1; D perhaps matches TRBD1 (5 bases). This CDR3 comprises 15 residues. Germline values: CDR1 SNHLY, CDR2 FYNNEI. Deletions cut 0 bases from V and 8 bases from J, with 14 bases between. The CDR3 spells CASSEAGARWDEQFF. The CDR3 nucleotides are TGTGCCAGCAGTGAAGCTGGGGCACGCTGGGATGAGCAGTTCTTC.